What follows is one T cell receptor (beta chain) and its context. Its binding antigen is unknown. From each donor, a roughly 2.5 ml peripheral blood sample was drawn into PAXgene tubes and stored at -80 degrees C. Total RNA was isolated from whole blood with the PAXgene blood miRNA kit on an automated QIAcube, without T cell sorting. Deep TCRalpha and TCRbeta repertoire profiling with unique molecular barcoding was performed on peripheral blood of monozygotic twin pairs concordant or discordant for inflammatory bowel disease. Smoking habits were recorded for all twin pairs, and each individual was classified as a current, former or never smoker. These data are taken from a study of monozygotic twins with inflammatory bowel disease (dated by TCRdb to 2018 to 2020). About the full investigation: The full study comprised 28 monozygotic twin pairs: nine German pairs (four IBD-concordant, five IBD-discordant) and 19 IBD-discordant Danish pairs. Disease-associated traits were sought mainly through comparisons between IBD patients and their genetically identical healthy co-twins within discordant pairs. Each individual had, on average, about 151 000 unique TCRalpha sequences and 181 000 unique TCRbeta sequences available for analysis.

The investigation overall reported the following: No single strong signal or clonotype linked to IBD turned up in the results, so the idea that one exists was not supported. Compared with healthy twins, IBD patients had fewer clonotypes in common with other individuals, a difference most pronounced in patients showing signs of disease activity. The analysis was unable to tell apart different T cell subtypes. Differing immunosuppressive treatments among patients may have added background noise and inter-individual variability to the repertoires. Repertoire similarity did not differ between concordant and discordant twins, which could be due to limited statistical power. Measured by the inverse Simpson index, TCRbeta repertoire diversity was lower in IBD patients than in their healthy co-twins.

Library construction relied on 5' RACE. The input for every TCR library was around 4,000 ng of total RNA. For each sample, cDNA synthesis with SMARTScribe reverse transcriptase was split into eight separate reactions. During cDNA synthesis, template switching was used to introduce unique molecular identifiers that contained a 6-nucleotide sample barcode. Amplification of TCRalpha and TCRbeta cDNA involved two nested PCRs of 16 and 9 cycles, and each PCR was followed by bead purification. Before amplification, the cDNA was treated with uracil DNA-glycosylase and purified using the QIAquick PCR purification kit. The second PCR added Illumina TruSeq-compatible adapters along with sample-specific barcodes. TapeStation and Qubit were used to check library quality and concentration, and about 5.2 ng of each library went into the pool. Sequencing of pooled libraries was carried out on an Illumina HiSeq2500 single-index Rapid Run using 2 x 100 bp reads and custom sequencing primers. Per the authors' processing: UMI-based consensus assembly with MiGEC version 1.2.6 was used to correct PCR and sequencing errors. V(D)J alignment, clonotype assembly and CDR3 extraction were performed with MiXCR version 2.1.1. To normalise gene usage, clonotype sharing and MAIT/NKT TCR abundance, the analysis used the top 1000, 10 000 and 20 000 clonotypes per sample. After downsampling to 27 000 UMIs, diversity was calculated as the inverse Simpson index using the vegan R package. Paired Mann-Whitney U tests were applied to discordant twin pairs, with Benjamini-Hochberg correction for multiple testing. Based on TCRdb reprocessing of the reads, there is one entry per CDR3 protein sequence, and DNA is missing. These V and J calls derive from TCRdb rather than the authors' analysis. The table for this sample lists about 160,000 distinct CDR3 sequences. Of the sample, approximately 2.8% falls within the top ten clones.

The sequencing sample was made of blood. The source is a human donor with ulcerative colitis or Crohn's disease, or a healthy co-twin of an affected twin (not recorded which).

The CDR3 region reads CAYTRSSYEQYF. The V gene is TRBV30 and the J gene is TRBJ2-7. CDR1 GTSNPN and CDR2 SVGIG were looked up in the germline V gene (reference sequence). Spanning cysteine to phenylalanine, the CDR3 consists of 12 amino acids. No DNA sequence was recorded.